This is a list of T cell receptor beta chains from one sample in a study of shared clonotypes between healthy human individuals. Here immunoSEQ multiplex PCR was the method, and the copy in TCRdb shows in-frame clones only, minus some. The sample consists of 2,500,000 or so clones, more than 85% of them appearing once. Sequenced input: naive CD4+ T cells from PBMCs. The receptors shown here come from a man between 18 and 35 years old in good health. Some clones in this sample may be carry-over from other donors' samples. CDR3s include the opening cysteine and the closing phenylalanine or tryptophan. A D gene is named only where the DNA matches it firmly. The listing skips clone size in some rows; elsewhere it reads once, few, many or a size class.

TRBV7-9	-	TRBJ1-4	-	TGTGCCAGCAGCTTACGACAGGCGAAAAAACTGTTTTTT	CASSLRQAKKLFF
TRBV28	-	TRBJ1-1	-	TGTGCCAGCAGTGGGCACGCCGGCGACACTGAAGCTTTCTTT	CASSGHAGDTEAFF
TRBV2	TRBD2	TRBJ2-1	once	TGTGCCAGCAGTGCCGGACTAGCCCGTGATGAGCAGTTCTTC	CASSAGLARDEQFF
TRBV28	TRBD2	TRBJ2-1	-	TGTGCCAGCAGTACACGAGCGGGACTAAGGTACAATGAGCAGTTCTTC	CASSTRAGLRYNEQFF
TRBV28	-	TRBJ1-5	-	TGTGCCAGCAGTCCCGACCTGGACCAGCCCCAGCATTTT	CASSPDLDQPQHF
TRBV30	-	TRBJ2-1	-	TGTGCCTGGACCCGTCAATTGGGGGTTGGGAATGAGCAGTTCTTC	CAWTRQLGVGNEQFF
TRBV5-1	-	TRBJ2-2	-	TGCGCCAGCAGCGCCGGCCACACCGGGGAGCTGTTTTTT	CASSAGHTGELFF
TRBV19	TRBD1	TRBJ2-7	-	TGTGCCAGTAGTATGGGACCGGGACAGGAGCAGTACTTC	CASSMGPGQEQYF
TRBV4-3	-	TRBJ2-1	-	TGCGCCAGCAGCCGCGACTGGAGGAGGAATGAGCAGTTCTTC	CASSRDWRRNEQFF
TRBV5-1	-	TRBJ2-4	-	TGCGCCAGCAGCTTGGGACAGATCGAAAACATTCAGTACTTC	CASSLGQIENIQYF
TRBV19	TRBD2	TRBJ2-5	-	TGTGCCAGTAACGGAATAGCGGGAGGGCAAGAGACCCAGTACTTC	CASNGIAGGQETQYF
TRBV7-3	TRBD2	TRBJ2-3	-	TGTGCCAGCAGCTTAATGGCGGGAGGGTCCCCAGATACGCAGTATTTT	CASSLMAGGSPDTQYF
TRBV30	-	TRBJ2-7	-	TGTGCCTGGATAGGTTTGGGAATGCAGTACTTC	CAWIGLGMQYF
TRBV4-1	TRBD1	TRBJ2-5	-	TGCGCCAGCAGCCAGTTTCAGGGGGCCGAGACCCAGTACTTC	CASSQFQGAETQYF
TRBV28	-	TRBJ1-3	-	TGTGCCAGCAGTTATACAGGCACTGGAAACACCATATATTTT	CASSYTGTGNTIYF
TRBV6-5	-	TRBJ2-3	-	TGTGCCAGCAGTTACTCCGGAGCCACAGATACGCAGTATTTT	CASSYSGATDTQYF
TRBV11-2	TRBD1	TRBJ1-1	-	TGTGCCAGCAGCTTTATGGCGGGACAGGAAAAATCTAGCACTGAAGCTTTCTTT	CASSFMAGQEKSSTEAFF
TRBV7-9	TRBD2	TRBJ2-7	-	TGTGCCAGCAGCCCCGGGACTAGCGGGCCAACCTCCTACGAGCAGTACTTC	CASSPGTSGPTSYEQYF
TRBV11-3	-	TRBJ2-5	-	TGTGCCAGCAGCCCCTCCAGGGGTTCGGAGACCCAGTACTTC	CASSPSRGSETQYF
TRBV6-1	-	TRBJ1-1	once	TGTGCCAGCAGTCGACTAAGGGGAACTGAAGCTTTCTTT	CASSRLRGTEAFF
TRBV7-2	-	TRBJ2-3	-	TGTGCCAGCAGCCCTAGACCGGCAGGGGGGACCCCAGATACGCAGTATTTT	CASSPRPAGGTPDTQYF
TRBV7-2	-	TRBJ2-1	-	TGTGCCAGCAGCTACCGGGACAAAAGAAGGCAGTTCTTC	CASSYRDKRRQFF
TRBV5-1	-	TRBJ1-2	-	TGCGCCAGCAGCTTGCTAGACAGCCCATATGGCTACACCTTC	CASSLLDSPYGYTF
TRBV5-1	-	TRBJ2-1	-	TGCGCCAGCAGCGCGGAAGGGCATGAGCAGTTCTTC	CASSAEGHEQFF
TRBV30	TRBD1	TRBJ1-2	-	TGTGCCTGGGGACAGGGGGCAATCGGCTACACCTTC	CAWGQGAIGYTF
TRBV5-4	TRBD1	TRBJ2-3	-	TGTGCCAGCAGCTTGGCAGGGGGGGACAGGGGAACAGATACGCAGTATTTT	CASSLAGGDRGTDTQYF
TRBV6-6	TRBD2	TRBJ2-1	-	TGTGCCAGCAGTTATCGGCGGGAGACCTACAATGAGCAGTTCTTC	CASSYRRETYNEQFF
TRBV5-1	-	TRBJ2-6	-	TGCGCCAGCAGCATGGGGGTGACGGGGCCCGGGCCGTCTGGGGCCAACGTCCTGACTTTC	CASSMGVTGPGPSGANVLTF
TRBV7-2	-	TRBJ2-5	-	TGTGCCAGCAGCTTAAGAACACTGGAGGAGACCCAGTACTTC	CASSLRTLEETQYF
TRBV6-5	-	TRBJ1-5	-	TGTGCCAGCAGTCAGGGTTCTGGTCAGCCCCAGCATTTT	CASSQGSGQPQHF
TRBV4-3	TRBD2	TRBJ2-3	-	TGCGCCAGCAGGAGACTAGCGGGAGGTTTGGGGGATACGCAGTATTTT	CASRRLAGGLGDTQYF
TRBV7-8	TRBD1	TRBJ2-7	-	TGTGCCAGCAGCCGATCCCCGGGACAGGATTTTTTCTCCTACGAGCAGTACTTC	CASSRSPGQDFFSYEQYF
TRBV11-1	-	TRBJ1-1	-	TGTGCCAGCAGCTTAGCGGGGACTTTGACTGAAGCTTTCTTT	CASSLAGTLTEAFF
TRBV6-6	-	TRBJ1-5	-	TGTGCCAGCAGTTTGGCAGGGATGGTTGGCGGTCAGCCCCAGCATTTT	CASSLAGMVGGQPQHF
TRBV27	-	TRBJ2-4	-	TGTGCCAGCAGTTTATGGGGGGATGCCAAAAACATTCAGTACTTC	CASSLWGDAKNIQYF
TRBV7-9	-	TRBJ1-6	-	TGTGCCAGCAGCTTAGCCTTTTCACCCCTCCACTTT	CASSLAFSPLHF
TRBV7-9	-	TRBJ2-2	-	TGTGCCAACACACAGGGTCCCTTGAACACCGGGGAGCTGTTTTTT	CANTQGPLNTGELFF
TRBV18	-	TRBJ1-2	-	TGTGCCAGCTCACCCGACAGAAACTATGGCTACACCTTC	CASSPDRNYGYTF
TRBV29-1	TRBD1	TRBJ2-7	-	TGCAGCGTTGGTACAGGGGCCGACGAGCAGTACTTC	CSVGTGADEQYF
TRBV6-1	-	TRBJ2-7	-	TGTGCCAGCAGCGGGGGTGGAGAGCAGTACTTC	CASSGGGEQYF
TRBV6-1	-	TRBJ1-1	-	TGTGCCAGCAGAGGGGAGCCCATGAGGAACACTGAAGCTTTCTTT	CASRGEPMRNTEAFF
TRBV20-1	-	TRBJ1-1	-	TGCAGTACAGGGTTGAACACTGAAGCTTTCTTT	CSTGLNTEAFF
TRBV5-4	-	TRBJ1-1	few	TGTGCCAGCAGCTTGGACAGGAACACTGAAGCTTTCTTT	CASSLDRNTEAFF
TRBV7-2	TRBD2	TRBJ2-7	-	TGTGCCAGCAGCTTAGTAGCGGGAGGCCACGAGCAGTACTTC	CASSLVAGGHEQYF
TRBV14	-	TRBJ2-1	-	TGTGCCAGCAGCCAGGGCTACCTCAGGCGCAATGAGCAGTTCTTC	CASSQGYLRRNEQFF